This is a list of T cell receptor beta chains from one sample in a study of blood T cells in healthy people across ages. Using its own MiXCR run on the 5' RACE reads, TCRdb lists one record per CDR3 protein. This table has some 550,000 distinct CDR3 sequences, under 55% appearing once. The sequenced sample was blood. The receptors were gathered from an elderly man in good health. Both conserved end residues are part of each CDR3. A D gene is named only where the DNA matches it firmly. Clone sizes are given selectively: once, few, many, or a class where the clone is expanded.

j_call | v_call | d_call | clone_size | cdr3_nt | cdr3_aa
TRBJ2-7 | TRBV18 | TRBD1 | NA | TGTGCCAGCTCACAGACAGGGGGCAAGGACGAGCAGTACTTC | CASSQTGGKDEQYF
TRBJ1-2 | TRBV11-1 | NA | once | TGTGCCAGCAGCTTAACCAGGGATGGATATGGCTACACCTTC | CASSLTRDGYGYTF
TRBJ1-5 | TRBV4-1 | NA | few | TGCGCCAGCAGCCAAGATGGCAATCAGCCCCAGCATTTT | CASSQDGNQPQHF
TRBJ2-3 | TRBV7-2 | TRBD2 | few | TGTGCCAGCAGCTCGGGGACTAGCGGGTACACAGATACGCAGTATTTT | CASSSGTSGYTDTQYF
TRBJ2-1 | TRBV5-6 | TRBD1 | NA | TGTGCCAGCAGCTACAGGGGGATAGTTGGAAATGAGCAGTTCTTC | CASSYRGIVGNEQFF
TRBJ2-7 | TRBV28 | TRBD1 | few | TGTGCCAGCAGTATCGGGACAGGGGATAGCGAGCAGTACTTC | CASSIGTGDSEQYF
TRBJ1-4 | TRBV7-9 | NA | NA | TGTGCCAGCAGCTCCCTCGGCGAGGAAAAACTGTTTTTT | CASSSLGEEKLFF
TRBJ2-1 | TRBV29-1 | NA | NA | TGCAGCGTTGACCGCCAGGGATACAATGAGCAGTTCTTC | CSVDRQGYNEQFF
TRBJ2-7 | TRBV13 | TRBD1 | NA | TGTGCCAGCAGCCACGGGACAGACTACGAGCAGTACTTC | CASSHGTDYEQYF
TRBJ2-5 | TRBV20-1 | TRBD2 | NA | TGCAGTGTAGACGAGGGGAGGGAAGAGACCCAGTACTTC | CSVDEGREETQYF
TRBJ1-6 | TRBV7-9 | TRBD1 | NA | TGTGCCAGCAGCCCGGGGACAGGGGGCTTTGTGAATTCACCCCTCCACTTT | CASSPGTGGFVNSPLHF
TRBJ2-1 | TRBV4-3 | NA | NA | TGCGCCAGCAGCCAACACAGGAAGGGGGTAAAAGAGACCCAGTTCTTC | CASSQHRKGVKETQFF
TRBJ2-5 | TRBV7-9 | TRBD1 | NA | TGTGCCAGCAGTGCGAATCCAGGGGGCTTTGGTGAGCAGTACTTC | CASSANPGGFGEQYF
TRBJ2-7 | TRBV6-6 | NA | few | TGTGCCAGTGGGACGTCGCACGAGCAGTACTTC | CASGTSHEQYF
TRBJ2-7 | TRBV18 | NA | few | TGTGCCAGCTCTCCCGACATCTACGAGCAGTACTTC | CASSPDIYEQYF
TRBJ1-2 | TRBV28 | NA | NA | TGTGCCAGCAGTTTATACCAAAGGTCGAGGGGCGCGCGTAGAGGCGGCTACACCTTC | CASSLYQRSRGARRGGYTF
TRBJ2-1 | TRBV5-1 | TRBD1 | once | TGCGCCAGCAGCCCGACCTGGACAGGGAAAAATGAGCAGTTCTTC | CASSPTWTGKNEQFF
TRBJ2-1 | TRBV24-1 | TRBD2 | NA | TGTGCCACCAGTGATTTAGCGGGAGGGCCTGGACGGACCTACAATGAGCAGTTCTTC | CATSDLAGGPGRTYNEQFF
TRBJ1-2 | TRBV29-1 | NA | NA | TGCAGCGTTCTTTCAGACGGGGGAAAGGACTATGGCTACACCTTC | CSVLSDGGKDYGYTF
TRBJ1-4 | TRBV25-1 | NA | NA | TGTGCCAGCAGTGACTGGAGGACGGGAGGTGAAAAACTGTTTTTT | CASSDWRTGGEKLFF
TRBJ2-3 | TRBV7-2 | TRBD2 | once | TGTGCCAGCAGCTTAGTGGCTAGCGGACATACCGGGACAGATACGCAGTATTTT | CASSLVASGHTGTDTQYF
TRBJ1-2 | TRBV12-3/TRBV12-4 | NA | few | TGTGCCACTTCCCGGACGGTGAACTATGGCTACACCTTC | CATSRTVNYGYTF
TRBJ1-6 | TRBV7-9 | NA | few | TGTGCCAGCAGCTTAGGCCAGATTAATTCACCCCTCCACTTT | CASSLGQINSPLHF
TRBJ2-1 | TRBV20-1 | NA | NA | TGCAGTGCTAGTTCTGGGGAGCCCTACAATGAGCAGTTCTTC | CSASSGEPYNEQFF
TRBJ2-1 | TRBV20-1 | NA | NA | TGCAGTGCTAGAGGTCTCGGGGGTCCCTACAATGAGCAGTTCTTC | CSARGLGGPYNEQFF
TRBJ2-3 | TRBV4-1 | NA | NA | TGCGCCAGCAGCCAAGATCCCCCGGTGACAGATACGCAGTATTTT | CASSQDPPVTDTQYF
TRBJ2-1 | TRBV20-1 | NA | NA | TGCAGTGCTGTACAGGGGGGGTCGTATGGTGAGCAGTTCTTC | CSAVQGGSYGEQFF
TRBJ2-7 | TRBV20-1 | NA | NA | TGCAGTGCTAGAGGGAGGGACCACTCCTACGAGCAGTACTTC | CSARGRDHSYEQYF
TRBJ2-1 | TRBV6-6 | NA | NA | TGTGCCAGCAGTTACGCGGCAGGGGAAGTAAATGAGCAGTTCTTC | CASSYAAGEVNEQFF
TRBJ2-5 | TRBV12-3/TRBV12-4 | TRBD2 | few | TGTGCCAGCAGGCCGGGACTAGCTGGAGAGACCCAGTACTTC | CASRPGLAGETQYF